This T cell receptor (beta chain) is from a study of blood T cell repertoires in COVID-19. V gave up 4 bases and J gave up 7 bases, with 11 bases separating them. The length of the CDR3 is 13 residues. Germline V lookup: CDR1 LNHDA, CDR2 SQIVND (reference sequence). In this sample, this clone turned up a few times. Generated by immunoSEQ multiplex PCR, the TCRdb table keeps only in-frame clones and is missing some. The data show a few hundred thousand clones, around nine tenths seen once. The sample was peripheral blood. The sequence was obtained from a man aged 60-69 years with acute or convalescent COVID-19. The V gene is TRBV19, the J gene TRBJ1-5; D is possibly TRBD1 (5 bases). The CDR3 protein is CASSRQLGQPQHF. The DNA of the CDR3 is TGTGCCAGTAGTAGACAGTTAGGACAGCCCCAGCATTTT.